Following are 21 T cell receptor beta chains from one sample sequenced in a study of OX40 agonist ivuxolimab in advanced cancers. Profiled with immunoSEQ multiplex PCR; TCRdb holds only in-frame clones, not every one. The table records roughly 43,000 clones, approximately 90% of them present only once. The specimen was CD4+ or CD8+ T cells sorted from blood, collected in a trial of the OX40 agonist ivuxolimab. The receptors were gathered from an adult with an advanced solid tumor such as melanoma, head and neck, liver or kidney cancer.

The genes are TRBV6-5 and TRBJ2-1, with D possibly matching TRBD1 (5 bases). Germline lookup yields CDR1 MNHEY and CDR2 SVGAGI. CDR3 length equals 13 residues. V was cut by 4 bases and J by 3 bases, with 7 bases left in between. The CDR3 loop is CASSSQVYNEQFF. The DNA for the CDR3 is TGTGCCAGCAGTTCACAGGTCTACAATGAGCAGTTCTTC.

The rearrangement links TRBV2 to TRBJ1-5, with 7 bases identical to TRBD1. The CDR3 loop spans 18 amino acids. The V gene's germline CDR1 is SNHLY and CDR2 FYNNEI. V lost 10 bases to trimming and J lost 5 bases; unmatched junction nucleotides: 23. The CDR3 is CANGAHRGRNSNHQPQHF. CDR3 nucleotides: TGTGCCAACGGGGCTCACAGGGGCCGGAATTCCAACCATCAGCCCCAGCATTTT.

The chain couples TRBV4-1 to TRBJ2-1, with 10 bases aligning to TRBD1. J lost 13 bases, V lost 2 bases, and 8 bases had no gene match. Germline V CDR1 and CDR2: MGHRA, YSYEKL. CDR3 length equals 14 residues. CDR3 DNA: TGCGCCAGCAGCCAAATACCAGGGACAGGGGAACAGTTCTTC. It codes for CASSQIPGTGEQFF.

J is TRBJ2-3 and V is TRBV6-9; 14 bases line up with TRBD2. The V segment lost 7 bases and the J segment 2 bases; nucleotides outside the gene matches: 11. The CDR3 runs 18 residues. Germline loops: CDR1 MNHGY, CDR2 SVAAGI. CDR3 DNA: TGTGCCAGCAAGGGTCCGGGACTAGCGGGAGCGGTCACAGATACGCAGTATTTT. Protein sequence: CASKGPGLAGAVTDTQYF.

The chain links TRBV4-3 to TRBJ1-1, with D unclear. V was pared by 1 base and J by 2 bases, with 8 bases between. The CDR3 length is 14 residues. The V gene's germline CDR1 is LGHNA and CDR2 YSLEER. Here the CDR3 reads CASSQVQFNTEAFF. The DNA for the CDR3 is TGCGCCAGCAGCCAAGTCCAATTCAACACTGAAGCTTTCTTT.

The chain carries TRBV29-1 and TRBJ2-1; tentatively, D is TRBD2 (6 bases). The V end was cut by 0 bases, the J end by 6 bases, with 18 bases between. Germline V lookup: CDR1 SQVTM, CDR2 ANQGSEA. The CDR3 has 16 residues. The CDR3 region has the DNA TGCAGCGTTGAAGATCTTCGGAGGGGAAGCAGCAATGAGCAGTTCTTC. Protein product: CSVEDLRRGSSNEQFF.

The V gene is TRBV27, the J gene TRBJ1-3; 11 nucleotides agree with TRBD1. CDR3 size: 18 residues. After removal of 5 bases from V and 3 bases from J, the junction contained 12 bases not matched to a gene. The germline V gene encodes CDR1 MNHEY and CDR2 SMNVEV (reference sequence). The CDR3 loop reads CASSPSRDRGFFGNTIYF. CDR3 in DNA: TGTGCCAGCAGTCCGTCCCGGGACAGGGGGTTCTTTGGAAACACCATATATTTT.

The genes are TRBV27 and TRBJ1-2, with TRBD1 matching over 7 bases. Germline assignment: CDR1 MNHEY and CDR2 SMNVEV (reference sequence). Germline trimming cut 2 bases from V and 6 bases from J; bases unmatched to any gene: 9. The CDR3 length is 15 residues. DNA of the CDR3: TGTGCCAGCAGTTTAAGGGGAGGGGGCATCCATGGCTACACCTTC. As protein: CASSLRGGGIHGYTF.

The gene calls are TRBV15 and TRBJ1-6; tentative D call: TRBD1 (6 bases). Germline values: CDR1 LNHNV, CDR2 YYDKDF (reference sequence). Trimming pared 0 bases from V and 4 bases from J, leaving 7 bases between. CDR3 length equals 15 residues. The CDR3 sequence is CATSRDGQYNSPLHF. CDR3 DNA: TGTGCCACCAGCAGAGATGGACAGTATAATTCACCCCTCCACTTT.

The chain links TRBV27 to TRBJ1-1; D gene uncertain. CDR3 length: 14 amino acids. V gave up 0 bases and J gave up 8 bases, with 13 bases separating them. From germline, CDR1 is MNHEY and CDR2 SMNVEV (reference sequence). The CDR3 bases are TGTGCCAGCAGTTTATCTACCTCCAGTAGAGAAGCTTTCTTT. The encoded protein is CASSLSTSSREAFF.

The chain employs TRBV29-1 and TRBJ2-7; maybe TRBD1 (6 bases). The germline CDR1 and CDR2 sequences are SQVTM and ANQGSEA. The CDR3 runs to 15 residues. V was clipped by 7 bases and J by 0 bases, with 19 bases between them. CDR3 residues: CSARKGELFSYEQYF. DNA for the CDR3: TGCAGCGCAAGAAAGGGGGAACTTTTCTCCTACGAGCAGTACTTC.

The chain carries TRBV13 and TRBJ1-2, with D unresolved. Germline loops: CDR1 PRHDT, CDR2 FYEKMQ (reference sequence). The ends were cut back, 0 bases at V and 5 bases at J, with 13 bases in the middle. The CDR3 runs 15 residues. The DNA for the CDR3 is TGTGCCAGCAGCTTAGGCCTCGACCTCCCTTATGGCTACACCTTC. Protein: CASSLGLDLPYGYTF.

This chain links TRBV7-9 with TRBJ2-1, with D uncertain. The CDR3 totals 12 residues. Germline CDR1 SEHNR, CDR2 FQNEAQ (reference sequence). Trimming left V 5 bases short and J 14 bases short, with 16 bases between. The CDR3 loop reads CASSTPVEVEFF. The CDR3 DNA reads TGTGCCAGCAGCACTCCAGTTGAGGTGGAGTTCTTC.

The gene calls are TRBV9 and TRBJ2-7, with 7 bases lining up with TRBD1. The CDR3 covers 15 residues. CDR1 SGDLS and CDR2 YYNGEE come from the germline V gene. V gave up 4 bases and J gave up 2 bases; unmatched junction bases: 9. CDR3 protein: CASSPGDSSTYEQYF. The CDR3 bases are TGTGCCAGCAGCCCAGGGGACAGTTCGACCTACGAGCAGTACTTC.

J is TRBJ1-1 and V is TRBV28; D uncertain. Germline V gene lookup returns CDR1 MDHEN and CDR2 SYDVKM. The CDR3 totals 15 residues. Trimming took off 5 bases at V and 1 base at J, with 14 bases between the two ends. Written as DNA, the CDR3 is TGTGCCAGCAGTCCCCCACACCTTACGAACACTGAAGCTTTCTTT. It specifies CASSPPHLTNTEAFF.

CDR3 sequence reads: CAISGPRESSGGPQETQYF. CDR3 nucleotide sequence: TGTGCCATCAGTGGGCCGCGGGAGTCAAGCGGCGGGCCCCAAGAGACCCAGTACTTC. The chain uses TRBV10-3 and TRBJ2-5; 7 bases match TRBD2. The germline gives CDR1 ENHRY, CDR2 SYGVKD. This CDR3 comprises 19 residues. The V and J ends lost 4 bases and 1 base, in that order; junction bases with no gene match: 18.

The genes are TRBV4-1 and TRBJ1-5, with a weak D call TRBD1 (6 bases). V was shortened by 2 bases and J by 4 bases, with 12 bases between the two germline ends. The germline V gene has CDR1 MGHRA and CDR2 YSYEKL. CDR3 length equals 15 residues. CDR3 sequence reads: CASSQSGGGNQPQHF. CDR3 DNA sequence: TGCGCCAGCAGCCAATCAGGAGGGGGTAATCAGCCCCAGCATTTT.

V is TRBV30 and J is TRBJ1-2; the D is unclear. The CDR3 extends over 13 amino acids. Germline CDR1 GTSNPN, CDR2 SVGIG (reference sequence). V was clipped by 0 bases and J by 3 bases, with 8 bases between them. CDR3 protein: CAWSVVHYYGYTF. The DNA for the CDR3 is TGTGCCTGGAGTGTGGTTCACTACTATGGCTACACCTTC.

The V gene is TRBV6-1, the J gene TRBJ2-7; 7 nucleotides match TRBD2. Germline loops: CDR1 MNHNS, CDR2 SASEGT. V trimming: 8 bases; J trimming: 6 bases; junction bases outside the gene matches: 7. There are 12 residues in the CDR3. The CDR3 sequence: CASLGGGSEQYF. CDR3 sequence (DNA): TGTGCCAGCCTTGGGGGAGGGAGCGAGCAGTACTTC.

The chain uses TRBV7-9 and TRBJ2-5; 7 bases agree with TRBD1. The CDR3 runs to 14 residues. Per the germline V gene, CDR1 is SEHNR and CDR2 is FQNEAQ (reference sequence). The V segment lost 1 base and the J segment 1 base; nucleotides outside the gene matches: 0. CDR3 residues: CASSLGDSQETQYF. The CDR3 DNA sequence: TGTGCCAGCAGCTTAGGGGACAGCCAAGAGACCCAGTACTTC.

The chain's CDR3 is CASSFGKNTEAFF. As DNA, the CDR3 is TGTGCCAGCAGTTTCGGGAAGAACACTGAAGCTTTCTTT. The chain uses TRBV27 and TRBJ1-1; D gene uncertain. CDR3 size: 13 residues. Trimming took off 3 bases at V and 1 base at J, with 6 bases between the two ends. Germline loops: CDR1 MNHEY, CDR2 SMNVEV (reference sequence).